This paragraph reports one TCR beta chain. Per the germline V gene, CDR1 is LNHNV and CDR2 is YYDKDF (reference sequence). The CDR3 is 16 amino acids. V lost 1 base to trimming and J lost 4 bases; unmatched junction nucleotides: 5. This sample is part of a study of blood T cell repertoires in COVID-19. In the study overall: Spain, Italy and the United States supplied samples that represented acute and convalescent COVID-19. PBMCs, B-cell-depleted T cells, or T cells were the source of the cDNA or gDNA that made up the material.

Authors' data handling: Amplification of reference gene primers was used by the study to estimate nucleated cell counts. Assay: immunoSEQ multiplex PCR; the TCRdb copy retains only in-frame clones and omits some. V, J and clone size are those of that table, while D and trimming were read from the DNA. This sample carries roughly 110,000 clones, approximately 80% of them seen once, and the ten largest clones take 4% to 4.5%. Sample: peripheral blood. The sequence was obtained from a man in his 70s with acute or convalescent COVID-19. The chain links TRBV15 to TRBJ1-2; TRBD1 matches 11 bases. CDR3 bases: TGTGCCACCAGCAGAGGGGGACAGGGGGGACTCTATGGCTACACCTTC. This translates into CATSRGGQGGLYGYTF.